In this sample, the clone carrying this T cell receptor (beta chain) turned up once. This sample's treatment: some 19 received Ad26.COV2.S at low or high dose, single or two shots; about 5 received placebo; per-sample allocation not given. Each sample was drawn 63 days after the first injection (of vaccine or placebo). This record belongs to a study of Ad26.COV2.S vaccination and SARS-CoV-2 variants. Using immunoSEQ multiplex PCR, the repertoire was profiled, and TCRdb retains in-frame clones only, with some absent. Counted here are about 480,000 clones, around nine tenths occurring once; the ten biggest clones make up 9.5% to 15%. This CDR3 has 14 residues. V lost 3 bases and J lost 4, with 10 bases in between. Germline CDR1 LNHDA, CDR2 SQIVND (reference sequence).

The chain employs TRBV19 and TRBJ2-1; D is perhaps TRBD1 (6 bases). The material sequenced was peripheral blood, taken in a trial of Ad26.COV2.S vaccine versus placebo. The receptor was isolated from a person between 18 and 59 years old who received the Ad26.COV2.S COVID-19 vaccine or a placebo. CDR3 amino acids: CASSIGQGYNEQFF. The CDR3 DNA is TGTGCCAGTAGTATCGGGCAGGGGTACAATGAGCAGTTCTTC.